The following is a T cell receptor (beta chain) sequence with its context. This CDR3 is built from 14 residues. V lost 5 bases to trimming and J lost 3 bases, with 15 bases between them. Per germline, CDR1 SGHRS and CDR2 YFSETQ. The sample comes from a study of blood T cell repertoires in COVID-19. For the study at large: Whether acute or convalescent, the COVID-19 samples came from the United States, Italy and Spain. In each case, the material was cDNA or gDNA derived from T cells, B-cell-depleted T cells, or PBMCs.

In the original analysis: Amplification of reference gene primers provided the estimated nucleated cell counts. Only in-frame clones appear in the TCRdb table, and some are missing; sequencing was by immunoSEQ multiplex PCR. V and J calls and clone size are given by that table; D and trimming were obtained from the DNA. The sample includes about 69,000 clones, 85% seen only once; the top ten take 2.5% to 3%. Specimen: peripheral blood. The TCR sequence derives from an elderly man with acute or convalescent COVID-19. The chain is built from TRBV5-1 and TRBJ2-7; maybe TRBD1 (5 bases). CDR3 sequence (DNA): TGCGCCAGCAGTCGACAGACATTCGACTACGAGCAGTACTTC. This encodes CASSRQTFDYEQYF.